These 10 T cell receptor beta chains originate from one sample sequenced in a study of neoadjuvant anti-PD-1 for oral cavity cancer. Clones were read by immunoSEQ multiplex PCR, and TCRdb kept only the in-frame ones, dropping some. In the table there are under 13,000 clones, under 65% of which are singletons. The material sequenced was tumor tissue, taken before nivolumab (anti-PD-1) treatment. These receptors were taken from a person aged 40 to 85 with oral cavity squamous cell carcinoma.

The genes are TRBV6-5 and TRBJ1-1; weak D call: TRBD1 (5 bases). CDR3 size: 14 residues. Between the trimmed V and J ends, which lost 4 bases and 0 bases, there was a span of 9 bases. Germline V lookup: CDR1 MNHEY, CDR2 SVGAGI. CDR3 sequence reads: CASSSQVLNTEAFF. CDR3 coding DNA: TGTGCCAGCAGTTCACAGGTGCTGAACACTGAAGCTTTCTTT.

This rearrangement joins TRBV4-2 to TRBJ2-5; no reliable D call. Germline CDR1 LGHNA, CDR2 YNFKEQ. The length of the CDR3 is 13 residues. The V and J ends lost 0 bases and 5 bases respectively, with 7 bases between them. The CDR3 DNA sequence: TGTGCCAGCAGCCAAGATTTGTCGGAGACCCAGTACTTC. As protein: CASSQDLSETQYF.

V gene TRBV7-7 combines with J gene TRBJ2-5; 10 bases match TRBD2. The germline V gene has CDR1 SSHAT and CDR2 FNYEAQ (reference sequence). V trimming: 2 bases; J trimming: 2 bases; junction bases outside the gene matches: 5. The CDR3 spans 16 residues. In DNA, the CDR3 is TGTGCCAGCAGCTTATTACTAGCGGGGAGTCAAGAGACCCAGTACTTC. This codes for CASSLLLAGSQETQYF.

The chain links TRBV19 to TRBJ1-2; tentatively, D is TRBD1 (5 bases). Germline CDR1 reads LNHDA; CDR2 reads SQIVND (reference sequence). V lost 5 bases to trimming and J lost 3 bases, with 16 bases between them. The CDR3 is 15 amino acids. CDR3 loop: CASSAGRAVDYGYTF. The DNA of the CDR3 is TGTGCCAGTAGTGCGGGACGGGCAGTCGACTATGGCTACACCTTC.

The CDR3 DNA is TGCCCCACAAAACACGGCGGGGGGCTTTACAATGAGCAGTTCTTC. Protein sequence: CPTKHGGGLYNEQFF. J is TRBJ2-1 and V is TRBV5-1; 8 nucleotides match TRBD2. The V gene's germline CDR1 is SGHRS and CDR2 YFSETQ. This CDR3 has 15 amino acids.

V usage is TRBV19 and J usage is TRBJ1-1; D uncertain. Germline assignment: CDR1 LNHDA and CDR2 SQIVND (reference sequence). V lost 4 bases and J lost 0, with 12 bases in between. The CDR3 runs 15 residues. CDR3 bases: TGTGCCAGTAGTACAGTCTTTTCTATGAACACTGAAGCTTTCTTT. As protein: CASSTVFSMNTEAFF.

This chain uses TRBV2 with TRBJ2-7, with TRBD2 identical over 14 bases. Germline assignment: CDR1 SNHLY and CDR2 FYNNEI. V lost 8 bases and J lost 4; bases outside the gene matches: 4. CDR3 size: 14 residues. Here the CDR3 reads CASGLAGGSYEQYF. For the CDR3, the DNA is TGTGCCAGCGGACTAGCGGGGGGCTCGTACGAGCAGTACTTC. Full variable domain (missing parts from reference TRBV2 and TRBJ2-7): EPEVTQTPSHQVTQMGQEVILRCVPISNHLYFYWYRQILGQKVEFLVSFYNNEISEKSEIFDDQFSVERPDGSNFTLKIRSTKLEDSAMYFCASGLAGGSYEQYFGPGTRLTVT.

The sample holds a few counts of this clone. The J gene is TRBJ1-2, the V gene TRBV5-4; TRBD1 might be the D (6 bases). Germline CDR1 reads SGHNT; CDR2 reads YYREEE (reference sequence). The CDR3 is 16 amino acids. The V end was cut by 3 bases, the J end by 8 bases, with 23 bases between. The CDR3 loop is CASSSPTGTTLGGYTF. In DNA, the CDR3 is TGTGCCAGCAGCTCACCGACCGGGACAACTCTGGGGGGCTACACCTTC.

The rearrangement joins TRBV28 to TRBJ1-5; 8 bases line up with TRBD1. Germline V gene sequence: CDR1 MDHEN, CDR2 SYDVKM. There are 16 residues in the CDR3. J lost 4 bases, V lost 5 bases, and 10 bases had no gene match. CDR3 coding DNA: TGTGCCAGCAGTCCGCTCAAGACAGGGGATAATCAGCCCCAGCATTTT. Translated: CASSPLKTGDNQPQHF.

This clone was counted a few times. The V and J genes are TRBV19 and TRBJ2-3, with D maybe TRBD1 (6 bases). Germline CDR1 LNHDA, CDR2 SQIVND (reference sequence). V lost 1 base and J 1 base, leaving 12 bases between the germline ends. The CDR3 extends over 16 amino acids. CDR3 protein: CASSIGGTQGTDTQYF. CDR3 DNA: TGTGCCAGTAGTATAGGGGGGACACAAGGCACAGATACGCAGTATTTT.